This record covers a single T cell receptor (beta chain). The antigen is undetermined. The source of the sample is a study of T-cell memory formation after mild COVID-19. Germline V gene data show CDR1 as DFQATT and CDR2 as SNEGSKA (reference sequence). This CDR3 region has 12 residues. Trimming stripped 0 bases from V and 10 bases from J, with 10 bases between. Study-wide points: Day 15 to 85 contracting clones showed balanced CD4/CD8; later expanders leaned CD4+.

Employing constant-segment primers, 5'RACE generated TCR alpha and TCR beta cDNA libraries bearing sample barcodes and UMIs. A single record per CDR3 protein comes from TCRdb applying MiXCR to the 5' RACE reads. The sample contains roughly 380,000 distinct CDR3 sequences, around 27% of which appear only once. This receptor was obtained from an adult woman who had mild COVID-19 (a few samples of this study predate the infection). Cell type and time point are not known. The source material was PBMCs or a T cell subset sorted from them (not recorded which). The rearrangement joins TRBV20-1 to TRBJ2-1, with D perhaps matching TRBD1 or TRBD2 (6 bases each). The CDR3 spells CSARDGGTEQFF. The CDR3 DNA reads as TGCAGTGCTAGAGATGGGGGGACAGAGCAGTTCTTC.